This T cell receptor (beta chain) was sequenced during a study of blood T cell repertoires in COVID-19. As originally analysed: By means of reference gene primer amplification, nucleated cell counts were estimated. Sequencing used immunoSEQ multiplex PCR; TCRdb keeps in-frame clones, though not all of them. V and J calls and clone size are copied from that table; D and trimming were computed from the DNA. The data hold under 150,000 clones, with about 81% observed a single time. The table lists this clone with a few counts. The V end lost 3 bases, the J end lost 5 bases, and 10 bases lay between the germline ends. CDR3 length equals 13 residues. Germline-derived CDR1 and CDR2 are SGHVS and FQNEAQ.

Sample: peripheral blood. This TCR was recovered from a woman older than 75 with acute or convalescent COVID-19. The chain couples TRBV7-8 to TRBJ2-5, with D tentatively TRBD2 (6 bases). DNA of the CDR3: TGTGCCAGCAGCTTTGGAGGGTGGGAGACCCAGTACTTC. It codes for CASSFGGWETQYF.